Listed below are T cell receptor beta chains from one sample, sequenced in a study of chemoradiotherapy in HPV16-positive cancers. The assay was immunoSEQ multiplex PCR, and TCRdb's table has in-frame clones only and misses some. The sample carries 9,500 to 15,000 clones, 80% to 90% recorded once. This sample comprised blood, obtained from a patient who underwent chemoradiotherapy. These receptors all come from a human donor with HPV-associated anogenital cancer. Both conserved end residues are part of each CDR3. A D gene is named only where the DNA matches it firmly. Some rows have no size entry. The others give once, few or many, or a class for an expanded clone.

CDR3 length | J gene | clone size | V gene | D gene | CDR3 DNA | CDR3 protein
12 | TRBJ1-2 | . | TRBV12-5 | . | TGTGCTAGTGGTTTGGGACAAGCTGGCTACACCTTC | CASGLGQAGYTF
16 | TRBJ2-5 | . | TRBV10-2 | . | TGCGCCAGCAGTGAGTCCCCCGGGACCCGCCAAGAGACCCAGTACTTC | CASSESPGTRQETQYF
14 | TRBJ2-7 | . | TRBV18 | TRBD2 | TGTGCCAGCTCCCCGCTAGCGGGGGACTACGAGCAGTACTTC | CASSPLAGDYEQYF
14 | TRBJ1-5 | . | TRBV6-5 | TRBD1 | TGTGCCAGCAGAGGACAGGGGTCGGATCAGCCCCAGCATTTT | CASRGQGSDQPQHF
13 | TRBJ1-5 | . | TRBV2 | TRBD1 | TGTGCCAGCGACAGGGGAGCCACTCAGCCCCAGCATTTT | CASDRGATQPQHF
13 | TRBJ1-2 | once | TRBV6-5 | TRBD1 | TGTGCCAGCAGTTCAGAAACAGGGGGAGGCTACACCTTC | CASSSETGGGYTF
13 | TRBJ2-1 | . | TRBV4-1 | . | TGCGCCAGCAGCCAAGGCCCCTTCAATGAGCAGTTCTTC | CASSQGPFNEQFF
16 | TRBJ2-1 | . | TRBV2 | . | TGTGCCAGCAGTGAAGAGGCAGGAAACATACACAATGAGCAGTTCTTC | CASSEEAGNIHNEQFF
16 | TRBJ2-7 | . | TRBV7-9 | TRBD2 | TGTGCCAGCAGCTCTCCGACTAGCTCCCCTACCTACGAGCAGTACTTC | CASSSPTSSPTYEQYF
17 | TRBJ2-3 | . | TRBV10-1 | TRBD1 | TGCGCCAGCAGTGAGTCTAGACAGGGGGCGAGCACAGATACGCAGTATTTT | CASSESRQGASTDTQYF
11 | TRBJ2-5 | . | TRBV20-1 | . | TGCAGTGAGGCGTACCAAGAGACCCAGTACTTC | CSEAYQETQYF
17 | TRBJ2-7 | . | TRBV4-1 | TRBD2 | TGCGCCAGCAGCCAAGGTAGGGCGGGGGGGTCTTACGACGAGCAGTACTTC | CASSQGRAGGSYDEQYF
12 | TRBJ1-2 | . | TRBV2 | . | TGTGCCAGCAGTGAGACAGACTATGGCTACACCTTC | CASSETDYGYTF
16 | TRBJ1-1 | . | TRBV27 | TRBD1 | TGTGCCAGCAGCAAGGGACAGGGCGAAGGAAACACTGAAGCTTTCTTT | CASSKGQGEGNTEAFF
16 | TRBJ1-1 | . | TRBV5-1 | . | TGCGCCAGCAGCTTGCTACAGGGAGGAATGAACACTGAAGCTTTCTTT | CASSLLQGGMNTEAFF
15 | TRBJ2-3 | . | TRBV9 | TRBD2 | TGTGCCAGCAGCGGCTCTGGGCGGGGGTTAGATACGCAGTATTTT | CASSGSGRGLDTQYF
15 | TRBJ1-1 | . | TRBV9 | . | TGTGCCAGCAGCGTAAATGGGGGCCGGAACACTGAAGCTTTCTTT | CASSVNGGRNTEAFF
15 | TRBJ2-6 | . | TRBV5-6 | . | TGTGCCAGCAGCTTGGCAGGGCCTGGGGCCAACGTCCTGACTTTC | CASSLAGPGANVLTF
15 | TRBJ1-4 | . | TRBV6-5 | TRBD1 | TGTGCCAGCAGTTACGGGAGGACAGGGAGTGAAAAACTGTTTTTT | CASSYGRTGSEKLFF
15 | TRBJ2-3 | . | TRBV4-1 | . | TGCGCCAGCAGCCAAGGGGCGGGGGCCCGAGATACGCAGTATTTT | CASSQGAGARDTQYF
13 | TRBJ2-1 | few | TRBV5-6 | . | TGTGCCAGCAGCTTGGCGAGACAGGTAGAGCAGTTCTTC | CASSLARQVEQFF
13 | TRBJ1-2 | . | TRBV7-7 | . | TGTGCCAGCAGAATGACAGTAGGCGATGGCTACACCTTC | CASRMTVGDGYTF
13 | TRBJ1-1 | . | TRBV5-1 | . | TGCGCCAGCAGCTTGCAGGGGTTGGCTGAAGCTTTCTTT | CASSLQGLAEAFF
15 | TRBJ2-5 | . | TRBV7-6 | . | TGTGCCAGCAGCTTAGAGGTGGGGGCGCGGGAGACCCAGTACTTC | CASSLEVGARETQYF
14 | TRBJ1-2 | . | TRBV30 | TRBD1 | TGTGCCTGGACTCGCGATCAGGGGGCAGGGGGCTACACCTTC | CAWTRDQGAGGYTF
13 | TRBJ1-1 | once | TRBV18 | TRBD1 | TGTGCCAGCTCACCGACAGGGGGGGTAGAAGCTTTCTTT | CASSPTGGVEAFF
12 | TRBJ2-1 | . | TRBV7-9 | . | TGTGCCAGCAGCTTAGAGGGGCCAGGTCGGTTCTTC | CASSLEGPGRFF
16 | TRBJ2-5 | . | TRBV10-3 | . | TGTGCCACCTCAATTGGGGCACTGGGGGGACAAGAGACCCAGTACTTC | CATSIGALGGQETQYF
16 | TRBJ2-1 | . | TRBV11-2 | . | TGTGCCAGCAGCTTAGACCTGGGGGGCTCCTACAATGAGCAGTTCTTC | CASSLDLGGSYNEQFF
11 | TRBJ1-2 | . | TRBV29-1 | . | TGCAGCTCCGGGACGAGCTATGGCTACACCTTC | CSSGTSYGYTF
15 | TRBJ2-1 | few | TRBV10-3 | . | TGTGCCATCAGTGAGTCCGGGGGTTCGGCTCATGAGCAGTTCTTC | CAISESGGSAHEQFF
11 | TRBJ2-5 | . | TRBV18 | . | TGTGCCAGCTCAGCGAAAGAGACCCAGTACTTC | CASSAKETQYF
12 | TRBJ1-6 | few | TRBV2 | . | TGTGCCAGCATCCTCCTTAATTCACCCCTCCACTTT | CASILLNSPLHF
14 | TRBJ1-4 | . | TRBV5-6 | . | TGTGCCAGCTTCCTGGGGGCAACTAATGAAAAACTGTTTTTT | CASFLGATNEKLFF
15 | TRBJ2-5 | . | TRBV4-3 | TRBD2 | TGCGCCAGCAGCCAATACCGGGGGGGCCGGGAGACCCAGTACTTC | CASSQYRGGRETQYF
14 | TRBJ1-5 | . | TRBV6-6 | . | TGTGCCAGCAGAAGCGGACAGACCAATCAGCCCCAGCATTTT | CASRSGQTNQPQHF
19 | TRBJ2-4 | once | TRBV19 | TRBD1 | TGTGCCAGTAGTGTCTCAACCGGGACAGGGTTTTGGTGGGGAAACATTCAGTACTTC | CASSVSTGTGFWWGNIQYF
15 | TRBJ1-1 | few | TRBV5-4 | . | TGTGCCAGCAGCTGGGGGCCAGGTGGGACCACTGAAGCTTTCTTT | CASSWGPGGTTEAFF
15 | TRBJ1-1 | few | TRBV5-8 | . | TGTGCCAGCAGCACCCGACAGAAGCTGAACACTGAAGCTTTCTTT | CASSTRQKLNTEAFF
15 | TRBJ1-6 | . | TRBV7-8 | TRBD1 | TGTGCCAGCAGAGGGACAGGGCTGGGGAATTCACCCCTCCACTTT | CASRGTGLGNSPLHF
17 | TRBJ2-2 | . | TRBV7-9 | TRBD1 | TGTGCCAGCAGCGGGTCCCAGGGGGCACACAACACCGGGGAGCTGTTTTTT | CASSGSQGAHNTGELFF
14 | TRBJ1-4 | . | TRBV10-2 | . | TGCGCCAGCAGTGAAGACACCCACAACGAAAAACTGTTTTTT | CASSEDTHNEKLFF
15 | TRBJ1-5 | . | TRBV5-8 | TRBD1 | TGTGCCAGCAGCGCCACAGGACAGGGGGATCAGCCCCAGCATTTT | CASSATGQGDQPQHF
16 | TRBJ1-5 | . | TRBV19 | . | TGTGCCAGTAGTACCCAGGGGCAGGGAGGCAATCAGCCCCAGCATTTT | CASSTQGQGGNQPQHF
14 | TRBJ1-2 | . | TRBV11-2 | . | TGTGCCAGCAGCCCTGGATTCAACAATTATGGCTACACCTTC | CASSPGFNNYGYTF
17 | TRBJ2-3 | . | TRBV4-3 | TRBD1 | TGCGCCAGCAGCCAAGCGGGACAGGGAGGGGGCACAGATACGCAGTATTTT | CASSQAGQGGGTDTQYF
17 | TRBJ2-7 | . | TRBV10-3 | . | TGTGCCATCAGTGAGTCGGGAGGAGGGAGAGGGACCTACGAGCAGTACTTC | CAISESGGGRGTYEQYF
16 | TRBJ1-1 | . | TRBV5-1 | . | TGCGCCAGCAGCTTGGGGATTGGGGTGGACGGCACTGAAGCTTTCTTT | CASSLGIGVDGTEAFF
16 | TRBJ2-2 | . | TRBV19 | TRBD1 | TGTGCCAGTAGTCCAAGACAGGGCTGGAACACCGGGGAGCTGTTTTTT | CASSPRQGWNTGELFF
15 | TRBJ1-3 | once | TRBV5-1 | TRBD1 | TGCGCCAGCAGCTTTGTTACAGGGGTTGAAAGCACCATATATTTT | CASSFVTGVESTIYF
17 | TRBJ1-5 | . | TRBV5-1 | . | TGCGCCAGCAGCTGGGATTTTAACAGGGTAAGGAATCAGCCCCAGCATTTT | CASSWDFNRVRNQPQHF
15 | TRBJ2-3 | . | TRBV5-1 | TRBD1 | TGCGCCAGCAGCTTGGACACAGGGGTCACAGATACGCAGTATTTT | CASSLDTGVTDTQYF
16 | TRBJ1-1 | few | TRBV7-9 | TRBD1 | TGTGCCAGCAGCTCCCTGCAGGGACAGCAAAATCCTGAAGCTTTCTTT | CASSSLQGQQNPEAFF
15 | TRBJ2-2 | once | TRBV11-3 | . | TGTGCCAGCAGCAACCTCAGCCCGAACACCGGGGAGCTGTTTTTT | CASSNLSPNTGELFF
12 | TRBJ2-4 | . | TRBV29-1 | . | TGCAGCGTTCGTGCAGCCAAAAACATTCAGTACTTC | CSVRAAKNIQYF
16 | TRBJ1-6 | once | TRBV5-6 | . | TGTGCCAGCAGCCCACGGAACAGCTCCTATAATTCACCCCTCCACTTT | CASSPRNSSYNSPLHF
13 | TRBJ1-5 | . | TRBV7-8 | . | TGTGCCAGCAGCCCCCAGGGAGTTCGGTCCCAGCATTTT | CASSPQGVRSQHF